This T cell receptor (beta chain) was captured in a study of memory CD4+ T cells and cytomegalovirus serostatus. Across the study: This sample comes from healthy Belgian adults, about nine CMV seropositive, approximately 22 seronegative. Study outcomes and limitations: Each of fewer than 80 CMV-associated TCRbeta sequences occurred in one to five individuals.

A word on this clone: Antigen specificity is unknown.

The sort gate was single viable CD3+CD4+CD8-CD45RO+ cells for memory CD4+ T cells. Trimming took 0 bases from V and 6 from J, leaving 8 bases between them. Germline values: CDR1 SGHRS, CDR2 YFSETQ. The CDR3 covers 13 residues. Original methodology: Out-of-frame sequences were removed, leaving a few million distinct TCRbeta sequences. Method: immunoSEQ multiplex PCR; TCRdb's copy keeps in-frame clones and lacks some. From that table come the V and J calls and clone size; the DNA was used to work out D and trimming. The sample contains around 50,000 clones, roughly three quarters of which appear only once.

The chain has TRBV5-1 and TRBJ2-3; D remains unclear. Sequenced sample: memory CD4+ T cells from blood. The sequence was collected from an adult in good health and CMV-seronegative. The CDR3 sequence: CASSLEGFDTQYF. The CDR3 DNA reads as TGCGCCAGCAGCTTGGAAGGGTTTGATACGCAGTATTTT.